The sequence of this TCR beta chain was determined in a study of blood T cell repertoires in COVID-19. Study-wide background: Researchers got acute and convalescent COVID-19 samples from the United States, Italy and Spain. Sources were T cells, B-cell-depleted T cells, or PBMCs; the material itself was cDNA or gDNA.

Per the original methods: The assay estimated nucleated cells by amplifying reference gene primers. The protocol was immunoSEQ multiplex PCR, while the TCRdb copy is restricted to in-frame clones and leaves out a portion. V and J calls and clone size are as listed in that table; D and trimming were resolved from the DNA. The repertoire holds around 80,000 clones, with 60% to 75% as singletons. CDR1 SEHNR and CDR2 FQNEAQ come from the germline V gene (reference sequence). Trimming cost V 3 bases and J 4 bases; bases outside gene matches: 6. The CDR3 extends over 15 amino acids. The V and J genes are TRBV7-9 and TRBJ2-3, with 8 positions matching TRBD1. The receptor comes from a man aged 45-65 years with active or convalescent COVID-19. Sequenced input: peripheral blood. CDR3 bases: TGTGCCAGCAGCTTCCGGACAGGGCTTGCAGATACGCAGTATTTT. Its translation is CASSFRTGLADTQYF.